These 23 T cell receptor beta chains were all obtained from the same sample, sequenced in a study of liver allograft versus peripheral blood T cells. Background on the study: Repertoires from peripheral blood of liver transplant recipients were compared with those inside their transplanted livers.

TCRdb reprocessed the reads with MiXCR, giving one entry per CDR3 protein. There are about 13,000 distinct CDR3 sequences in the sample; approximately 18% occur only once, and roughly 2% lies in the top ten. The receptors shown here come from a human patient who had a liver transplant. Some of the T cells might come from the graft donor.

This clonotype was seen many times. This CDR3 reads CASSPTGMQDHEQYF. CDR3 DNA: TGTGCCAGCTCACCCACCGGGATGCAGGACCACGAGCAGTACTTC. V and J are TRBV18 and TRBJ2-7, with a weak D call TRBD2 (5 bases). Germline V gene sequence: CDR1 KGHSH, CDR2 LQKENI. The ends were cut back, 3 bases at V and 5 bases at J, with 17 bases in the middle. The CDR3 extends over 15 amino acids.

This clonotype was counted many times. V usage is TRBV28 and J usage is TRBJ2-7, with 12 bases fitting TRBD1. This CDR3 comprises 14 residues. V gave up 4 bases and J gave up 6 bases; unmatched junction bases: 4. Germline CDR1 is MDHEN and CDR2 is SYDVKM. CDR3 loop: CASSYGTGGSEQYF. Here the CDR3 DNA reads TGTGCCAGCAGTTACGGGACAGGGGGCAGCGAGCAGTACTTC.

V and J are TRBV20-1 and TRBJ2-7; 8 bases are a match to TRBD1. CDR3 size: 13 residues. Germline values: CDR1 DFQATT, CDR2 SNEGSKA (reference sequence). V was clipped by 3 bases and J by 7 bases; unmatched bases: 8. The chain's CDR3 is CSASRQGAWEQYF. In DNA, the CDR3 is TGCAGTGCTAGCCGGCAGGGGGCTTGGGAGCAGTACTTC.

This clonotype has a count of ten or more. One end of the junction does not line up with germline, which may come from a read error. The chain has TRBV18 and TRBJ2-7; 9 bases match TRBD1. Looked up from germline, CDR1 is KGHSH and CDR2 is LQKENI. This CDR3 region has 14 residues. The CDR3 sequence is CASSPTGGSHEQYF. CDR3 DNA sequence: TGTGCCAGCTCACCAACAGGGGGCTCCCACGAGCAGTACTTC.

This clonotype is categorized as medium-sized. As DNA, the CDR3 is TGTGCCAGCAGTTACGGACCCGGGGAGCTGTTTTTT. Protein product: CASSYGPGELFF. The V and J genes are TRBV6-6 and TRBJ2-2; D not resolved. CDR1 MNHNY and CDR2 SVGAGI come from the germline V gene (reference sequence). This CDR3 has 12 residues. V was clipped by 2 bases and J by 6 bases, with 4 bases between them.

The V gene is TRBV12-3 or TRBV12-4, the J gene TRBJ1-6; no reliable D call. This CDR3 contains 13 residues. V gave up 1 base and J gave up 10 bases, with 8 bases separating them. CDR3 sequence reads: CASSLGAESPLHF. DNA of the CDR3: TGTGCCAGCAGTTTAGGGGCTGAGTCACCCCTCCACTTT.

This clonotype has a handful of counts. The gene calls are TRBV12-3 or TRBV12-4 and TRBJ2-2; D not resolved. The CDR3 is made up of 13 amino acids. V lost 6 bases and J lost 6, with 11 bases in between. The CDR3 loop reads CASRKGDAGELFF. The CDR3 bases are TGTGCCAGCAGAAAAGGAGATGCCGGGGAGCTGTTTTTT.

The gene calls are TRBV15 and TRBJ2-7; TRBD2 agrees at 7 bases. This CDR3 region has 16 residues. Per the germline V gene, CDR1 is LNHNV and CDR2 is YYDKDF (reference sequence). Trimming at V came to 0 bases and at J to 2 bases, leaving 7 bases not matched to a gene. CDR3 protein: CATSREGRGVPYEQYF. CDR3 sequence (DNA): TGTGCCACCAGCAGAGAGGGTCGGGGGGTCCCCTACGAGCAGTACTTC.

The CDR3 region is CASSQGGQIRVQSSYNSPLHF. As DNA, the CDR3 is TGTGCCAGCAGCCAAGGGGGGCAGATTCGAGTTCAGAGCTCCTATAATTCACCCCTCCACTTT. This rearrangement joins TRBV14 to TRBJ1-6; the D gene is possibly TRBD1 (6 bases). Germline V gives CDR1 SGHDN, CDR2 FVKESK. The V gene lost 1 base and the J gene lost 0 bases, with 22 bases spanning the gap. The CDR3 is 21 amino acids.

This clonotype was counted only a few times. The chain uses TRBV20-1 and TRBJ1-1; D is unresolved. This CDR3 comprises 12 residues. Trimming stripped 8 bases from V and 5 bases from J, with 15 bases between. From germline, CDR1 is DFQATT and CDR2 SNEGSKA (reference sequence). CDR3 sequence reads: CSLTPMATEAFF. The CDR3 DNA is TGCAGTCTGACACCAATGGCGACTGAAGCTTTCTTT.

The sample holds a few counts of this clonotype. The chain is built from TRBV20-1 and TRBJ1-2; D remains unclear. Trimming pared 0 bases from V and 5 bases from J, leaving 10 bases between. The germline gives CDR1 DFQATT, CDR2 SNEGSKA (reference sequence). The CDR3 totals 13 residues. The CDR3 DNA reads as TGCAGTGCTAGAGATCAGCAGGTGTATGGCTACACCTTC. This gives the protein CSARDQQVYGYTF.

This clonotype is medium-sized within its sample. J is TRBJ2-4 and V is TRBV6-6; 9 bases fit TRBD1. Germline CDR1 MNHNY, CDR2 SVGAGI (reference sequence). The CDR3 sequence is 15 residues long. J was trimmed by 4 bases and V by 2 bases; bases with no gene match: 3. DNA of the CDR3: TGTGCCAGCAGTTACCCGGACAGGGGAAAAAACATTCAGTACTTC. Amino acid sequence: CASSYPDRGKNIQYF.

The rearrangement uses TRBV18 and TRBJ2-7; D is unclear. Trimming stripped 0 bases from V and 0 bases from J, with 12 bases between. The CDR3 is made up of 16 amino acids. Looked up from germline, CDR1 is KGHSH and CDR2 is LQKENI. Here the CDR3 reads CASSPPGWINSYEQYF. In nucleotides, the CDR3 is TGTGCCAGCTCACCACCGGGATGGATAAACTCCTACGAGCAGTACTTC.

V and J are TRBV20-1 and TRBJ2-7; D remains unclear. CDR1 is DFQATT and CDR2 is SNEGSKA in the germline V gene (reference sequence). The V gene lost 7 bases and the J gene lost 2 bases, with 18 bases spanning the gap. This CDR3 region has 14 residues. The CDR3 DNA reads TGCAGTGTCACCCTGTCCGGCCAGCCCTACGAGCAGTACTTC. Translated, it gives CSVTLSGQPYEQYF.

The rearrangement uses TRBV28 and TRBJ2-7, with 8 bases lining up with TRBD1. The CDR3 length is 15 residues. CDR1 and CDR2 from the germline V gene are MDHEN and SYDVKM. Trimming removed 4 bases from V and 5 bases from J; junction bases left unmatched: 10. This CDR3 is CASSSMTGAGDEQYF. The CDR3 DNA follows: TGTGCCAGCAGTTCTATGACAGGGGCTGGGGACGAGCAGTACTTC.

Relative to its sample, this clonotype is medium-sized. The chain links TRBV6-5 to TRBJ1-2, with D hard to call. Germline CDR1 reads MNHEY; CDR2 reads SVGAGI. The CDR3 is made up of 14 amino acids. Trimming removed 11 bases at V and 8 bases at J, with 24 bases between. The CDR3 sequence is CASRPPQTRIGYTF. The CDR3, as DNA: TGTGCCTCCCGCCCCCCCCAGACCCGAATAGGCTACACCTTC.

This clonotype has a handful of counts. This chain joins TRBV28 and TRBJ2-2; D uncertain. Trimming left V 10 bases short and J 6 bases short, with 15 bases between. Germline lookup yields CDR1 MDHEN and CDR2 SYDVKM. This CDR3 has 13 amino acids. This CDR3 is CATTPSLPGELFF. For the CDR3, the DNA is TGTGCCACGACCCCCTCGTTACCCGGGGAGCTGTTTTTT.

V gene TRBV7-9 combines with J gene TRBJ2-3; 7 bases line up with TRBD1. V lost 1 base and J lost 3; bases outside the gene matches: 4. The germline CDR1 and CDR2 sequences are SEHNR and FQNEAQ (reference sequence). The CDR3 totals 15 residues. CDR3 in amino acids: CASSLETGSTDTQYF. The CDR3 nucleotides are TGTGCCAGCAGCTTAGAGACAGGGTCGACAGATACGCAGTATTTT.

This rearrangement joins TRBV12-3 or TRBV12-4 to TRBJ2-7; maybe TRBD1 (6 bases). This CDR3 comprises 16 residues. Trimming left V 1 base short and J 2 bases short, with 15 bases between. As DNA, the CDR3 is TGTGCCAGCAGTTTAGTTAACAGGGTTCGGACCTACGAGCAGTACTTC. Translating gives CASSLVNRVRTYEQYF.

This clonotype is medium-sized within its sample. The gene calls are TRBV27 and TRBJ2-7, with 8 positions matching TRBD1. J lost 5 bases, V lost 3 bases, and 6 bases had no gene match. Germline V gene lookup returns CDR1 MNHEY and CDR2 SMNVEV (reference sequence). This CDR3 spans 14 amino acids. The CDR3 spells CASSLDRVRHEQYF. In DNA form, the CDR3 reads TGTGCCAGCAGTTTGGACAGGGTTCGACACGAGCAGTACTTC.

In its sample, this clonotype was seen a few times. The J gene is TRBJ1-4, the V gene TRBV6-5; no firm D call. Germline V gene sequence: CDR1 MNHEY, CDR2 SVGAGI. With 0 bases removed from V and 0 bases from J, the gap between germline ends came to 14 bases. The CDR3 extends over 18 amino acids. CDR3 amino acids: CASSYSSGGFSTNEKLFF. The CDR3 region has the DNA TGTGCCAGCAGTTACTCGAGCGGCGGCTTTTCAACTAATGAAAAACTGTTTTTT.

V usage is TRBV3-1 and J usage is TRBJ2-1; the D is unclear. This CDR3 is built from 15 residues. With 8 bases removed from V and 4 bases from J, the gap between germline ends came to 18 bases. In germline, CDR1 is LGHDT, CDR2 YNNKEL (reference sequence). This CDR3 reads CASSPTFQWYNEQFF. DNA of the CDR3: TGTGCCAGCTCCCCAACGTTCCAGTGGTACAATGAGCAGTTCTTC.

This clonotype is medium-sized by share. The chain recombines TRBV15 with TRBJ1-5; possibly TRBD1 for D (6 bases). CDR3 length: 14 amino acids. V was cut by 4 bases and J by 6 bases, with 13 bases left in between. The V gene's germline CDR1 is LNHNV and CDR2 YYDKDF (reference sequence). The CDR3 reads CATSNLRDTQPQHF. The DNA of the CDR3 is TGTGCCACCAGCAACCTCCGGGACACTCAGCCCCAGCATTTT.